This T cell receptor beta chain was retrieved from a study of T-cell memory formation after mild COVID-19. The table lists this clonotype with a few counts. TCRdb reprocessed the 5' RACE reads with MiXCR, giving one entry per CDR3 protein. The sample has approximately 300,000 distinct CDR3 sequences; more than 15% are singletons. CDR3 length: 15 residues. The junction had 13 bases not matched to a gene; V was cut back by 5 bases and J by 8 bases. Per germline, CDR1 SGHTA and CDR2 FQGNSA. Sequencing was performed on PBMCs or a T cell subset sorted from them (not recorded which). J is TRBJ2-3 and V is TRBV7-2; 7 bases fit TRBD2. The TCR sequence derives from a man aged 18 to 30 who had mild COVID-19 (a few samples of this study predate the infection). Cell type and time point are not known. The CDR3 loop reads CASSVAPTREATQYF. CDR3 in DNA: TGTGCCAGCAGCGTCGCCCCGACCCGGGAGGCTACGCAGTATTTT.